One and the same sample provided the 13 T cell receptor beta chains below, sequenced in a study of cytomegalovirus exposure and HLA in healthy donors. PCR employed 60 Vbeta and 13 Jbeta primers. Sequencing was performed with immunoSEQ multiplex PCR; in TCRdb, only in-frame clones are kept and a portion is missing. The table includes under 200,000 clones, approximately 79% detected once. What was sequenced was PBMCs. The receptors were sampled from a woman in her forties in good health and CMV-seronegative.

This clone is a singleton in its sample. The V and J genes are TRBV18 and TRBJ2-7, with 10 bases that match TRBD1. The ends lost 6 bases at V and 5 bases at J; junction bases unmatched: 7. Germline V gene sequence: CDR1 KGHSH, CDR2 LQKENI. The CDR3 has 14 amino acids. Here the CDR3 reads CASSYGTGVNEQYF. The CDR3 DNA is TGTGCCAGCTCCTACGGGACAGGGGTAAACGAGCAGTACTTC.

This sequence joins TRBV12-5 and TRBJ1-6; a weak D match, TRBD1 (6 bases). V lost 2 bases and J 2 bases, leaving 13 bases between the germline ends. The CDR3 has 17 amino acids. Per the germline V gene, CDR1 is LGHNT and CDR2 is FRNRAP. The CDR3 DNA is TGTGCTAGTGGTTTGCTTACTCGACAGGCCTATAATTCACCCCTCCACTTT. It translates to CASGLLTRQAYNSPLHF.

The chain links TRBV11-3 to TRBJ1-1; D might be TRBD1 (5 bases). Germline loops: CDR1 SGHNT, CDR2 YENEEA. CDR3 length equals 14 residues. V shed 6 bases and J shed 4 bases, with 15 bases lying between them. The CDR3 reads CASSYGGMSTEAFF. As DNA, the CDR3 is TGTGCCAGCAGTTACGGGGGGATGAGCACTGAAGCTTTCTTT.

The J gene is TRBJ2-7, the V gene TRBV4-1; possibly TRBD2 for D (6 bases). The CDR3 runs to 14 residues. The V and J ends lost 0 bases and 2 bases respectively, with 8 bases between them. Germline V CDR1 and CDR2: MGHRA, YSYEKL. The CDR3 sequence is CASSQDRGTYEQYF. The CDR3 bases are TGCGCCAGCAGCCAAGACCGGGGGACCTACGAGCAGTACTTC.

This clone was seen only a few times. The V call is TRBV5-4, the J call TRBJ1-2, with TRBD1 matching over 7 bases. Per the germline V gene, CDR1 is SGHNT and CDR2 is YYREEE (reference sequence). CDR3 length: 12 residues. The junction had 7 bases not matched to a gene; V was cut back by 4 bases and J by 10 bases. The CDR3 region is CASSLDRSFYTF. DNA of the CDR3: TGTGCCAGCAGCCTGGACAGGTCCTTCTACACCTTC. The full variable domain, its missing parts supplied by reference TRBV5-4 and TRBJ1-2, is ETGVTQSPTHLIKTRGQQVTLRCSSQSGHNTVSWYQQALGQGPQFIFQYYREEENGRGNFPPRFSGLQFPNYSSELNVNALELDDSALYLCASSLDRSFYTFGSGTRLTVV.

The chain joins TRBV30 to TRBJ2-5; TRBD1 matches at 7 bases. CDR1 and CDR2 from the germline V gene are GTSNPN and SVGIG (reference sequence). The CDR3 length is 13 residues. V shed 6 bases and J 2 bases; nucleotides not matched to a gene: 6. The CDR3 DNA sequence: TGTGCCTGTACACAGGGGTATCAAGAGACCCAGTACTTC. Encoded protein: CACTQGYQETQYF.

This sequence joins TRBV27 and TRBJ2-4; tentatively, D is TRBD1 (7 bases). This CDR3 is built from 13 residues. The germline CDR1 and CDR2 sequences are MNHEY and SMNVEV (reference sequence). V was cut by 7 bases and J by 7 bases, with 14 bases left in between. CDR3 in amino acids: CASKTGGQNIQYF. The CDR3 coding sequence is TGTGCCAGCAAAACCGGGGGACAGAACATTCAGTACTTC.

The chain couples TRBV18 to TRBJ2-2; 7 bases line up with TRBD1. This CDR3 is built from 16 residues. Unmatched junction bases numbered 9, after V lost 8 bases and J lost 0 bases. CDR1 and CDR2 from the germline V gene are KGHSH and LQKENI. CDR3 residues: CASPSRQGSNTGELFF. DNA for the CDR3: TGTGCCAGCCCTTCCCGACAGGGATCGAACACCGGGGAGCTGTTTTTT. The full variable domain, with the rest looked up from reference TRBV18 and TRBJ2-2, is NAGVMQNPRHLVRRRGQEARLRCSPMKGHSHVYWYRQLPEEGLKFMVYLQKENIIDESGMPKERFSAEFPKEGPSILRIQQVVRGDSAAYFCASPSRQGSNTGELFFGEGSRLTVL.

A few counts support this clone. The chain has TRBV6-1 and TRBJ1-5, with a possible D match to TRBD1 (5 bases). V gave up 2 bases and J gave up 7 bases, with 9 bases separating them. This CDR3 contains 13 residues. Germline loops: CDR1 MNHNS, CDR2 SASEGT. Written as DNA, the CDR3 is TGTGCCAGCAGTGAATCAGGGTTCCAGCCCCAGCATTTT. Protein sequence: CASSESGFQPQHF.

The rearrangement uses TRBV6-1 and TRBJ2-1; D gene unclear. This CDR3 is 18 amino acids long. Germline V gives CDR1 MNHNS, CDR2 SASEGT. V dropped 1 base and J dropped 0 bases, with 16 bases sitting between them. CDR3 residues: CASSEVFSLLSSYNEQFF. The CDR3 nucleotides read TGTGCCAGCAGTGAAGTCTTCTCCCTTCTAAGCTCCTACAATGAGCAGTTCTTC.

V gene TRBV28 combines with J gene TRBJ1-1; D remains ambiguous. The germline gives CDR1 MDHEN, CDR2 SYDVKM. The V end was cut by 5 bases, the J end by 1 base, with 14 bases between. The length of the CDR3 is 15 residues. CDR3 nucleotides: TGTGCCAGCAGTCCGGACGAGGGTTGGAACACTGAAGCTTTCTTT. Its translation is CASSPDEGWNTEAFF.

The chain employs TRBV4-2 and TRBJ2-3; TRBD2 matches 14 bases. Losses at the gene ends were 0 bases for V and 0 bases for J; bases not matched to a gene: 5. This CDR3 comprises 19 residues. Germline loops: CDR1 LGHNA, CDR2 YNFKEQ. The CDR3 is CASSQDRTSGGSSTDTQYF. The CDR3 DNA is TGTGCCAGCAGCCAAGATAGGACTAGCGGGGGGTCTAGCACAGATACGCAGTATTTT.

This CDR3 is CAWSVPPAGPNYGYTF. CDR3 in DNA: TGTGCCTGGAGTGTACCCCCCGCGGGACCTAACTATGGCTACACCTTC. V gene TRBV30 combines with J gene TRBJ1-2, with D perhaps matching TRBD1 (5 bases). Trimming removed 0 bases from V and 0 bases from J, with 14 bases in between. Germline values: CDR1 GTSNPN, CDR2 SVGIG (reference sequence). CDR3 length: 16 residues. Variable domain in full (rest from reference TRBV30 and TRBJ1-2): SQTIHQWPATLVQPVGSPLSLECTVEGTSNPNLYWYRQAAGRGLQLLFYSVGIGQISSEVPQNLSASRPQDRQFILSSKKLLLSDSGFYLCAWSVPPAGPNYGYTFGSGTRLTVV.